The 27 T cell receptor beta chains listed next were all sequenced from one sample in a study of regulatory T cells in long-lasting Graves disease. As for time point: persistent/refractory GD, antithyroid drugs over 5 years with positive TRAb. Construction of the TCR library relied on RNA isolated from PBMCs. Building the TCR beta libraries relied on iRepertoire HTBI primers, and CDR3 regions underwent Arm-PCR. One entry per CDR3 protein, called by TCRdb with MiXCR from the multiplex PCR reads. The sample lists 650,000 to 700,000 distinct CDR3 sequences, 30% seen once, with around 40% in the top ten. The sample here was peripheral blood mononuclear cells (PBMCs), taken when the disease was refractory, from a patient treated with antithyroid drugs. The receptors shown here come from a female donor with Graves disease.

This clonotype occurred many times. The chain couples TRBV6-1 to TRBJ2-7; 8 bases are a match to TRBD2. In germline, CDR1 is MNHNS, CDR2 SASEGT. The CDR3 length is 13 residues. The V and J ends lost 7 bases and 0 bases, in that order; junction bases with no gene match: 2. The CDR3 region is CASISGSSYEQYF. CDR3 in DNA: TGTGCCAGCATCAGCGGGAGCTCCTACGAGCAGTACTTC.

The rearrangement links TRBV12-3 or TRBV12-4 to TRBJ1-2; TRBD1 matches 9 bases. This CDR3 is built from 15 residues. J was trimmed by 7 bases and V by 6 bases; bases with no gene match: 12. For the CDR3, the DNA is TGTGCCAGCAGCCGTCCGGGACAGGGAGTGTCTGGCTACACCTTC. Its translation: CASSRPGQGVSGYTF.

The J gene is TRBJ2-7, the V gene TRBV5-1; D remains unclear. With 2 bases removed from V and 0 bases from J, the gap between germline ends came to 12 bases. The CDR3 loop spans 15 amino acids. In germline, CDR1 is SGHRS, CDR2 YFSETQ. CDR3 in amino acids: CASSLVRAGSYEQYF. The CDR3 DNA reads as TGCGCCAGCAGCTTAGTAAGGGCCGGCTCCTACGAGCAGTACTTC.

This clonotype was recorded at least ten times. This chain uses TRBV12-3 or TRBV12-4 with TRBJ1-2; D unresolved. The CDR3 is 13 residues long. The V and J ends lost 2 bases and 5 bases respectively, with 9 bases between them. In nucleotides, the CDR3 is TGTGCCAGCAGTTTACTGTCGGGGTATGGCTACACCTTC. It codes for CASSLLSGYGYTF.

The genes are TRBV7-9 and TRBJ1-1; D is unresolved. The V gene's germline CDR1 is SEHNR and CDR2 FQNEAQ (reference sequence). The V end was cut by 5 bases, the J end by 5 bases, with 12 bases between. The CDR3 has 13 residues. CDR3 DNA sequence: TGTGCCAGCAGCGCCCCGTTGGAGACTGAAGCTTTCTTT. Translating gives CASSAPLETEAFF.

With regard to this clonotype: The junction and the germline gene differ at one end; a read error may be behind it. This sequence joins TRBV5-6 and TRBJ2-1; D is unclear. The CDR3 totals 12 residues. Germline loops: CDR1 SGHDT, CDR2 YYEEEE. CDR3 DNA: TGTGCCAGCAGCGTCAGGATCAATGAGCAGCTCTTC. Its protein product is CASSVRINEQLF.

As for this clonotype: A much larger clone differs by one base, so this may be a read error. The CDR3 does not close with the conserved phenylalanine or tryptophan, likely indicating a read error. The chain recombines TRBV7-9 with TRBJ1-2; D might be TRBD1 (6 bases). Germline assignment: CDR1 SEHNR and CDR2 FQNEAQ (reference sequence). The CDR3 consists of 14 residues. V shed 5 bases and J shed 1 base, with 11 bases lying between them. CDR3: CASSAQQGNYGYTL. The CDR3, as DNA: TGTGCCAGCAGCGCTCAACAGGGTAACTATGGCTACACCCTC.

This clonotype showed up many times. This chain uses TRBV28 with TRBJ1-1; D may be TRBD1 (5 bases). There are 16 residues in the CDR3. Trimming took 6 bases from V and 13 from J, leaving 30 bases between them. Germline lookup yields CDR1 MDHEN and CDR2 SYDVKM. The CDR3 DNA follows: TGTGCCAGCAGCACCCCAAGACACGGGGCCGGAAGGGTTGGTTTCTTT. As protein: CASSTPRHGAGRVGFF.

This clonotype was seen repeatedly, ten times or more. The rearrangement uses TRBV28 and TRBJ1-5, with TRBD1 identical over 10 bases. V lost 2 bases, J lost 4 bases, and 5 bases stayed unmatched. The CDR3 length is 16 residues. CDR1 is MDHEN, CDR2 SYDVKM, per germline. The CDR3 region is CASSLPGTGVNQPQHF. In nucleotides, the CDR3 is TGTGCCAGCAGTTTACCCGGGACAGGGGTAAATCAGCCCCAGCATTTT.

This rearrangement joins TRBV6-1 to TRBJ1-2; D gene uncertain. This CDR3 spans 15 amino acids. The germline CDR1 and CDR2 sequences are MNHNS and SASEGT. V was shortened by 7 bases and J by 2 bases, with 17 bases between the two germline ends. CDR3 DNA sequence: TGTGCCAGCACCGACTTTACGTTAGGGAACTATGGCTACACCTTC. Its protein is CASTDFTLGNYGYTF.

This clonotype was seen a handful of times. CDR3: CASSRTIDRHYGYTF. CDR3 nucleotides: TGTGCCAGCAGCCGTACCATCGACAGGCACTATGGCTACACCTTC. The genes are TRBV11-2 and TRBJ1-2, with D perhaps TRBD1 (6 bases). Germline V gene data show CDR1 as SGHAT and CDR2 as FQNNGV. This CDR3 contains 15 residues. The V end lost 5 bases, the J end lost 3 bases, and 16 bases lay between the germline ends.

In DNA, the CDR3 is TGTGCCAGTAGTAGATCCCGGGGGGCCGGAATTCAGTACTTC. Its translation: CASSRSRGAGIQYF. This rearrangement joins TRBV19 to TRBJ2-4, with D tentatively TRBD2 (7 bases). The CDR3 totals 14 residues. CDR1 is LNHDA, CDR2 SQIVND, per germline (reference sequence). Trimming left V 4 bases short and J 10 bases short, with 17 bases between.

The chain links TRBV9 to TRBJ2-2; 8 nucleotides align to TRBD1. Germline V gives CDR1 SGDLS, CDR2 YYNGEE. CDR3 length equals 15 residues. Unmatched junction bases numbered 6, after V lost 4 bases and J lost 4 bases. The CDR3 coding sequence is TGTGCCAGCAGCCAGGGGACAGGACTCACCGGGGAGCTGTTTTTT. This translates into CASSQGTGLTGELFF.

V is TRBV15 and J is TRBJ1-1; D ambiguous. V shed 5 bases and J shed 2 bases, with 12 bases lying between them. The CDR3 loop spans 14 amino acids. The germline V gene encodes CDR1 LNHNV and CDR2 YYDKDF (reference sequence). CDR3 DNA: TGTGCCACCAGCTCTGACACGCTAAACACTGAAGCTTTCTTT. Residues: CATSSDTLNTEAFF.

The gene calls are TRBV12-3 or TRBV12-4 and TRBJ1-4, with D possibly TRBD1 on 5 matching bases. V was cut by 4 bases and J by 11 bases, with 11 bases left in between. The CDR3 has 12 residues. DNA for the CDR3: TGTGCCAGCAGTTCGGGGGGAGCGAAACTGTTTTTT. It encodes CASSSGGAKLFF.

The chain recombines TRBV28 with TRBJ2-7; D gene ambiguous. The germline V gene has CDR1 MDHEN and CDR2 SYDVKM. V lost 6 bases and J lost 2, with 17 bases in between. The CDR3 runs to 15 residues. As DNA, the CDR3 is TGTGCCAGCAGCCATCGTAAAGAACACACCTACGAGCAGTACTTC. This translates into CASSHRKEHTYEQYF.

The V and J genes are TRBV9 and TRBJ1-1; unclear D gene. V lost 0 bases, J lost 1 base, and 10 bases lay in between. Germline loops: CDR1 SGDLS, CDR2 YYNGEE. The CDR3 consists of 15 residues. The CDR3 region is CASSVELTANTEAFF. The DNA for the CDR3 is TGTGCCAGCAGCGTAGAGTTAACAGCGAACACTGAAGCTTTCTTT. The whole variable domain, remainder taken from reference TRBV9 and TRBJ1-1, is DSGVTQTPKHLITATGQRVTLRCSPRSGDLSVYWYQQSLDQGLQFLIQYYNGEERAKGNILERFSAQQFPDLHSELNLSSLELGDSALYFCASSVELTANTEAFFGQGTRLTVV.

This clonotype came up many times. One end of the junction does not line up with germline, which may come from a read error. This chain links TRBV10-2 with TRBJ1-1, with D possibly TRBD1 on 5 matching bases. The germline CDR1 and CDR2 sequences are WSHSY and SAAADI. The CDR3 has 12 residues. CDR3: CASSEGDTEAFF. The CDR3 bases are TGTGCCAGCAGTGAAGGGGACACTGAAGCTTTCTTT.

This chain links TRBV20-1 with TRBJ2-2; 11 bases fit TRBD2. Unmatched junction bases numbered 15, after V lost 0 bases and J lost 6 bases. The CDR3 extends over 19 amino acids. Germline lookup yields CDR1 DFQATT and CDR2 SNEGSKA (reference sequence). CDR3 coding DNA: TGCAGTGCTAGAGATCCCGTAGCGGGAGGGCTATTAGGTCCCGGGGAGCTGTTTTTT. Its translation is CSARDPVAGGLLGPGELFF.

This clonotype was seen at least ten times. The V call is TRBV7-9, the J call TRBJ1-1, with D possibly TRBD1 on 5 matching bases. V dropped 2 bases and J dropped 0 bases, with 7 bases sitting between them. The CDR3 is 14 residues long. CDR1 and CDR2 from the germline V gene are SEHNR and FQNEAQ (reference sequence). The CDR3 region is CASSLSGLNTEAFF. CDR3 DNA: TGTGCCAGCAGCTTATCGGGGCTGAACACTGAAGCTTTCTTT.

This clonotype was counted many times. The chain employs TRBV2 and TRBJ2-4; D assignment may be TRBD1 or TRBD2 (5 bases each). Germline-derived CDR1 and CDR2 are SNHLY and FYNNEI. CDR3 size: 17 residues. Trimming cost V 1 base and J 3 bases, with 16 bases left between them. The CDR3 coding sequence is TGTGCCAGCAGTGAAGTGGCGGCTGGGGGTGGCAAAAACATTCAGTACTTC. Translated: CASSEVAAGGGKNIQYF.

V gene TRBV2 combines with J gene TRBJ1-5; 10 bases align to TRBD1. The CDR3 contains 16 residues. Germline V lookup: CDR1 SNHLY, CDR2 FYNNEI. The trim removed 6 bases at V and 0 bases at J, leaving 5 bases unmatched. CDR3 loop: CASSQGTGDSNQPQHF. CDR3 sequence (DNA): TGTGCCAGCAGCCAAGGGACAGGGGATAGCAATCAGCCCCAGCATTTT.

The chain recombines TRBV20-1 with TRBJ2-7; 12 nucleotides line up with TRBD2. This CDR3 is 15 amino acids long. V lost 0 bases and J lost 3; bases outside the gene matches: 3. From germline, CDR1 is DFQATT and CDR2 SNEGSKA (reference sequence). CDR3 loop: CSARDRGLAGYEQYF. CDR3 bases: TGCAGTGCTAGAGACCGGGGACTAGCGGGCTACGAGCAGTACTTC.

V is TRBV11-3 and J is TRBJ2-1; a weak D match, TRBD2 (6 bases). CDR1 is SGHNT, CDR2 YENEEA, per germline. Trimming took off 1 base at V and 4 bases at J, with 17 bases between the two ends. The CDR3 consists of 17 residues. The CDR3 protein is CASSLGTKPGLYNEQFF. The CDR3 DNA reads TGTGCCAGCAGCTTAGGGACTAAACCCGGGCTTTACAATGAGCAGTTCTTC.

The chain combines TRBV10-3 with TRBJ1-1; D uncertain. The CDR3 extends over 14 amino acids. Germline V lookup: CDR1 ENHRY, CDR2 SYGVKD. V was trimmed by 8 bases and J by 3 bases, leaving 16 bases between them. The CDR3 protein is CAIGVSFGDTEAFF. The CDR3 coding sequence is TGTGCCATCGGAGTATCTTTTGGCGACACTGAAGCTTTCTTT.

In its sample, this clonotype was seen many times. The rearrangement joins TRBV6-2 or TRBV6-3 to TRBJ2-5; no definite D call. The ends were cut back, 2 bases at V and 5 bases at J, with 6 bases in the middle. Per the germline V gene, CDR1 is MNHEY and CDR2 is SVGEGT. This CDR3 has 12 residues. CDR3 nucleotides: TGTGCCAGCAGTTACAGTAGCGAGACCCAGTACTTC. Encoded protein: CASSYSSETQYF.

At least ten counts were recorded for this clonotype. The chain combines TRBV2 with TRBJ2-5; possibly TRBD1 for D (5 bases). The CDR3 extends over 14 amino acids. Germline V lookup: CDR1 SNHLY, CDR2 FYNNEI. V was shortened by 10 bases and J by 5 bases, with 20 bases between the two germline ends. CDR3 nucleotide sequence: TGTGCCACATCCCTGATAGGGGCGACGGAGACCCAGTACTTC. The encoded protein is CATSLIGATETQYF.